Here is one TCR beta chain with its context. The antigen is unknown. This entry comes from a study of shared clonotypes between healthy human individuals. Across the study: Researchers drew samples from two women and a few men aged 18 to 49.

Study-wide results and caveats: Naive subsets, compared against memory subsets, generally had larger estimated richness values.

The assay used deep level. TCRdb's copy holds only in-frame clones and misses some; the assay was immunoSEQ multiplex PCR. This sample carries over 1.4 million clones, roughly 96% of them seen once, and the ten largest clones take about 1%. The origin of this receptor is a man aged 30 to 39 in good health. The sequenced material came from naive CD4+ T cells sorted from blood. Subset noted: CD45RA+ positively selected.

CDR3 sequence (DNA): TGTGCCAGTAGTACGGGGGAGGGCCGCCGAAATACGCAGTATTTT. Translated, it gives CASSTGEGRRNTQYF. The gene calls are TRBV19 and TRBJ2-3; 7 bases fit TRBD2. Germline V CDR1 and CDR2: LNHDA, SQIVND (reference sequence). The CDR3 totals 15 residues. With V trimmed by 4 bases and J by 7 bases, 11 bases remained unmatched.